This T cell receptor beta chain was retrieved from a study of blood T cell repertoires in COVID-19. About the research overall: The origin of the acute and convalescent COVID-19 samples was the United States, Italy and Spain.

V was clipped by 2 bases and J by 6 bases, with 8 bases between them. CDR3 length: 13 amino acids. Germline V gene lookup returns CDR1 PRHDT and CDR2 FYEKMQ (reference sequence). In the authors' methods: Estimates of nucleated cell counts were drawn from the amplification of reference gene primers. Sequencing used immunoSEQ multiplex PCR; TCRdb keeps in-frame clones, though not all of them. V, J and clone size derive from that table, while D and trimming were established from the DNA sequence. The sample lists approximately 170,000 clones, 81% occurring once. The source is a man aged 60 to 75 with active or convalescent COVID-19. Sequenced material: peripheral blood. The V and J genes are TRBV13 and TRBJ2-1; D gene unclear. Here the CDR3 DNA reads TGTGCCAGCAGCTTAAACGAGGCCAATGAGCAGTTCTTC. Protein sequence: CASSLNEANEQFF.